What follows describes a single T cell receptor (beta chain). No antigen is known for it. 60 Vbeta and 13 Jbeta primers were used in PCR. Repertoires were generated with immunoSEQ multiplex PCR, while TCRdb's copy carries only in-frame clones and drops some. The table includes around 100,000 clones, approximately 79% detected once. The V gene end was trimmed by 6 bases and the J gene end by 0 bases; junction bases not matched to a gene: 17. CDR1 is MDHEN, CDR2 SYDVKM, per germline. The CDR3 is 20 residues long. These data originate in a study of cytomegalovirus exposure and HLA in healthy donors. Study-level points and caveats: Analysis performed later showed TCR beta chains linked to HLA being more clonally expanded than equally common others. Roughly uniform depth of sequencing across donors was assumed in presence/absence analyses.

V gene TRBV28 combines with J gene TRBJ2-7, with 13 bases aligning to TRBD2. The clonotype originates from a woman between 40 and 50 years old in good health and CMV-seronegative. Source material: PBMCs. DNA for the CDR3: TGTGCCAGCAGGCATTTCGGACTAGCGGGAGCACGGACAAGCTCCTACGAGCAGTACTTC. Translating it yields CASRHFGLAGARTSSYEQYF.